These 18 T cell receptor beta chains came from one sample sequenced in a study of blood T cell repertoires in COVID-19. Data came from immunoSEQ multiplex PCR; TCRdb stores just in-frame clones and leaves some out. The profile shows around 260,000 clones, more than 80% of them singletons. The sequencing input was peripheral blood. The receptor source for this set is a young woman with active or convalescent COVID-19.

The V gene is TRBV9, the J gene TRBJ2-7, with 8 bases fitting TRBD2. CDR3 length: 15 residues. V lost 4 bases, J lost 2 bases, and 8 bases stayed unmatched. Per germline, CDR1 SGDLS and CDR2 YYNGEE. The CDR3 region is CASSTGTSPAYEQYF. CDR3 coding DNA: TGTGCCAGCAGCACGGGGACTAGTCCCGCCTACGAGCAGTACTTC.

The chain links TRBV19 to TRBJ1-3; D uncertain. Germline V gives CDR1 LNHDA, CDR2 SQIVND (reference sequence). Trimming left V 4 bases short and J 9 bases short, with 34 bases between. The CDR3 is made up of 20 amino acids. Here the CDR3 DNA reads TGTGCCAGTAGTACAGCCTTAAAGGACGGCCTTAGAGATTGGGAGGGCACCATATATTTT. Protein: CASSTALKDGLRDWEGTIYF.

The rearrangement joins TRBV10-3 to TRBJ1-2; 9 bases fit TRBD1. Germline CDR1 and CDR2: ENHRY and SYGVKD. V lost 0 bases, J lost 8 bases, and 1 base stayed unmatched. The CDR3 totals 13 residues. The CDR3 DNA sequence: TGTGCCATCAGTGAGTCGACAGGGGGAGGCTACACCTTC. Translation gives CAISESTGGGYTF.

The V call is TRBV6-2 or TRBV6-3, the J call TRBJ2-1; 12 nucleotides align to TRBD2. CDR1 is MNHEY and CDR2 is SVGEGT in the germline V gene. The CDR3 contains 18 residues. Trimming cost V 0 bases and J 7 bases; bases outside gene matches: 10. The CDR3 nucleotides are TGTGCCAGCAGTTACTCGCGCGGTCTAGCGGGGGGGGTGAATGAGCAGTTCTTC. This sequence encodes CASSYSRGLAGGVNEQFF.

This sequence joins TRBV19 and TRBJ1-1; possibly TRBD1 for D (5 bases). Per germline, CDR1 LNHDA and CDR2 SQIVND (reference sequence). The CDR3 sequence is 15 residues long. V was trimmed by 5 bases and J by 1 base, leaving 14 bases between them. Here the CDR3 reads CASSELKGRNTEAFF. The CDR3 DNA sequence: TGTGCCAGTAGTGAGCTTAAGGGGCGGAACACTGAAGCTTTCTTT.

This chain joins TRBV9 and TRBJ1-2; D uncertain. V lost 0 bases to trimming and J lost 2 bases, with 5 bases between them. Germline values: CDR1 SGDLS, CDR2 YYNGEE. The CDR3 length is 13 residues. CDR3 DNA sequence: TGTGCCAGCAGCGTAGGAGGGAACTATGGCTACACCTTC. Translating gives CASSVGGNYGYTF.

The chain couples TRBV7-2 to TRBJ2-1; 9 nucleotides line up with TRBD2. This CDR3 spans 17 amino acids. From germline, CDR1 is SGHTA and CDR2 FQGNSA. V lost 5 bases to trimming and J lost 4 bases; unmatched junction nucleotides: 12. CDR3 loop: CASSPRLAGALYNEQFF. CDR3 bases: TGTGCCAGCAGCCCCCGATTAGCGGGGGCCTTATACAATGAGCAGTTCTTC.

The chain carries TRBV6-5 and TRBJ1-2; 7 nucleotides align to TRBD1. The CDR3 covers 15 residues. The junction had 5 bases not matched to a gene; V was cut back by 0 bases and J by 4 bases. CDR1 and CDR2 from the germline V gene are MNHEY and SVGAGI. The CDR3 DNA sequence: TGTGCCAGCAGTTACTCAACGGGACAGAGCTATGGCTACACCTTC. It translates to CASSYSTGQSYGYTF.

This clone was counted once. The V and J genes are TRBV24-1 and TRBJ2-3; TRBD2 is a possible D gene (5 bases). CDR1 is KGHDR and CDR2 is SFDVKD in the germline V gene. V dropped 6 bases and J dropped 4 bases, with 16 bases sitting between them. The CDR3 runs to 15 residues. DNA of the CDR3: TGTGCCACCAGTAACTCGGGGAAGCTAGCAGATACGCAGTATTTT. It translates to CATSNSGKLADTQYF.

The chain has TRBV27 and TRBJ2-1; TRBD2 aligns across 7 bases. V shed 0 bases, J shed 4 bases, and the junction held 6 bases outside the gene matches. Germline loops: CDR1 MNHEY, CDR2 SMNVEV (reference sequence). The length of the CDR3 is 16 residues. The CDR3 DNA sequence: TGTGCCAGCAGTTTATCGAAGGCTAGCGGTTACAATGAGCAGTTCTTC. It yields the protein CASSLSKASGYNEQFF.

V and J are TRBV5-1 and TRBJ1-1, with D possibly TRBD1 on 6 matching bases. The V end lost 0 bases, the J end lost 7 bases, and 13 bases lay between the germline ends. The CDR3 has 14 residues. The germline V gene has CDR1 SGHRS and CDR2 YFSETQ. Written as DNA, the CDR3 is TGCGCCAGCAGCTTGGCGGACAGTATGTATGAAGCTTTCTTT. This codes for CASSLADSMYEAFF.

DNA for the CDR3: TGTGCCAGCAGCACCCGGGACAACTACGAGCAGTACTTC. Residues: CASSTRDNYEQYF. This chain connects TRBV6-5 to TRBJ2-7; D might be TRBD1 (6 bases). Between the trimmed V and J ends, which lost 6 bases and 3 bases, there was a span of 12 bases. Germline CDR1 reads MNHEY; CDR2 reads SVGAGI. CDR3 length equals 13 residues.

This chain links TRBV7-3 with TRBJ2-2; 9 bases are a match to TRBD2. Looked up from germline, CDR1 is SGHTA and CDR2 is FQGTGA. The V gene end was trimmed by 5 bases and the J gene end by 7 bases; junction bases not matched to a gene: 17. The CDR3 consists of 18 residues. The DNA for the CDR3 is TGTGCCAGCAGCCCCCCGGGGGGAATAGCGGGGGTTATCGGGGAGCTGTTTTTT. Residues: CASSPPGGIAGVIGELFF.

The rearrangement joins TRBV24-1 to TRBJ1-2; D is undetermined. Germline V gene sequence: CDR1 KGHDR, CDR2 SFDVKD. V lost 6 bases to trimming and J lost 5 bases, with 9 bases between them. The CDR3 is made up of 12 amino acids. The CDR3 loop reads CATSPGPYGYTF. CDR3 DNA: TGTGCCACCAGTCCGGGTCCTTATGGCTACACCTTC.

The chain uses TRBV24-1 and TRBJ1-4, with D possibly TRBD1 on 5 matching bases. V shed 4 bases and J shed 7 bases, with 21 bases lying between them. Germline V lookup: CDR1 KGHDR, CDR2 SFDVKD. The CDR3 consists of 17 residues. Here the CDR3 DNA reads TGTGCCACCAGTGAGACCGGGACGCGAGCGGGGGGTGAAAAACTGTTTTTT. This codes for CATSETGTRAGGEKLFF.

Concerning this clone: Compared with germline, one end of the junction differs, possibly owing to a read error. CDR3 region: CASSLQANSEAFF. The CDR3 DNA reads as TGTGCCAGCAGTCTACAGGCGAACTCTGAAGCTTTCTTT. V is TRBV6-5 and J is TRBJ1-1; perhaps TRBD1 as D (5 bases). Per germline, CDR1 MNHEY and CDR2 SVGAGI. This CDR3 spans 13 amino acids.

The rearrangement joins TRBV28 to TRBJ1-2; D unclear. The CDR3 sequence is 13 residues long. V lost 6 bases and J 2 bases, leaving 10 bases between the germline ends. Germline CDR1 and CDR2: MDHEN and SYDVKM. CDR3 bases: TGTGCCAGCAGCCCTGCAGGAAACTATGGCTACACCTTC. Its translation: CASSPAGNYGYTF.

This clone was counted once. The same CDR3 is also encoded by other DNA sequences in this sample. The rearrangement joins TRBV7-2 to TRBJ1-1, with D possibly TRBD1 on 5 matching bases. Per germline, CDR1 SGHTA and CDR2 FQGNSA. The CDR3 covers 15 residues. The V and J ends lost 1 base and 2 bases respectively, with 11 bases between them. Written as DNA, the CDR3 is TGTGCCAGCAGCTTAGTGGGGGGAAGCAACACTGAAGCTTTCTTT. This codes for CASSLVGGSNTEAFF.